This TCR beta chain derives from a study of blood T cell repertoires in COVID-19. This clone is a singleton in its sample. Clones were read by immunoSEQ multiplex PCR, and TCRdb kept only the in-frame ones, dropping some. The sample contains about 210,000 clones, about 91% of which appear only once. The sequence came from a woman between 40 and 50 years old with acute or convalescent COVID-19. The material sequenced was peripheral blood.

The CDR3 is CASSPEQGAGQPQHF. The DNA for the CDR3 is TGTGCCAGCTCACCCGAACAGGGGGCTGGACAGCCCCAGCATTTT. The V call is TRBV18, the J call TRBJ1-5; 9 nucleotides align to TRBD1. The J segment lost 7 bases and the V segment lost 3 bases, leaving 7 bases of the junction unmatched. Germline lookup yields CDR1 KGHSH and CDR2 LQKENI. The CDR3 totals 15 residues.